This T cell receptor beta chain originates from a study of STAT5B mutations in CD4+ large granular lymphocyte leukemia. CDR1 is MNHNS and CDR2 is SASEGT in the germline V gene. The CDR3 is 13 residues long. The ends were cut back, 3 bases at V and 3 bases at J, with 9 bases in the middle. Original methodology: A productive frequency of 2.59 x 10-5 was the lowest detectable. TCRdb's table, derived via immunoSEQ multiplex PCR, lists solely in-frame clones and lacks some. V, J and clone size are taken as reported in that table, and D and trimming were inferred from the DNA itself. The data show fewer than 25,000 clones, with 78% seen just once and about 0.43% held by the top ten. Whole-study results and caveats: CD4-sorted patient repertoires seemed more clonal than healthy CD4+ repertoires.

Concerning this clone itself: The antigen remains undetermined.

Sequenced material: CD4+ T cells from blood buffy coats. This TCR was recovered from a human donor in good health. The rearrangement joins TRBV6-1 to TRBJ2-7; no definite D call. The CDR3 nucleotides are TGTGCCAGCAGTGATTTCACGCGCTACGAGCAGTACTTC. Residues: CASSDFTRYEQYF.